The source of this TCR beta chain is a study of cytomegalovirus exposure and HLA in healthy donors. Across the study: Of more than 350 genotyped donors, 81% clustered with self-reported Caucasian donors.

PCR employed 60 Vbeta and 13 Jbeta primers. Using immunoSEQ multiplex PCR, the repertoire was profiled, and TCRdb retains in-frame clones only, with some absent. Of 100,000 to 120,000 clones in the sample, 70% to 90% were seen once. The sequence derives from a man aged 35 to 55 in good health and CMV-seronegative. Sample: PBMCs.

The CDR3 DNA reads TGTGCCAGCAGCCAATTGCAGGGGGCGAGTGGCACTGAAGCTTTCTTT. This translates into CASSQLQGASGTEAFF. The V call is TRBV4-2, the J call TRBJ1-1, with 8 bases identical to TRBD1. CDR3 length: 16 residues. CDR1 is LGHNA and CDR2 is YNFKEQ in the germline V gene. Trimming cost V 2 bases and J 4 bases; bases outside gene matches: 9.